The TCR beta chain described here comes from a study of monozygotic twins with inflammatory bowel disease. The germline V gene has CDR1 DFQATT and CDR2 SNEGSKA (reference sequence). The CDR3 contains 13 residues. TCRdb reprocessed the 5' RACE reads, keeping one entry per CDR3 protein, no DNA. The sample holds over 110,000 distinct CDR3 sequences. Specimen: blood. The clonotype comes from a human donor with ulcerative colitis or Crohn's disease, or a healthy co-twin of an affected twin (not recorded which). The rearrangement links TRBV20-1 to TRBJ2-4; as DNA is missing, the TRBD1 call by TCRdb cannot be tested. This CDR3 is CSATPTGYQVQYF.